Shown below are 3 T cell receptor beta chains from a single sample sequenced in a study of T cells in women clearing cervical HPV infection. The protocol was immunoSEQ multiplex PCR, while the TCRdb copy is restricted to in-frame clones and leaves out a portion. This sample's clone table lists around 17,000 clones. Sequenced material: blood buffy coat. Receptors were obtained from a woman between 18 and 69 years old with a cervical HPV16 infection that either progressed to CIN3+ or cleared (not recorded which).

As for this clone: Read data end 3 residues before the CDR3 end; the end is taken from the germline J gene. The chain employs TRBV25-1 and TRBJ2-1; TRBD2 matches 11 bases. Germline CDR1 is MGHDK and CDR2 is SYGVNS. V lost 8 bases and J lost 8; bases outside the gene matches: 11. This CDR3 has 15 amino acids. CDR3: CASSQALAGAYEQFF. CDR3 bases read: TGTGCCAGCTCCCAAGCACTAGCGGGGGCGTATGAG.

With regard to this clone: Coverage ceases 3 residues before the CDR3 finishes, and the germline J gene fills in the end. V usage is TRBV7-3 and J usage is TRBJ2-1; 11 bases are a match to TRBD2. This CDR3 is 16 amino acids long. V lost 5 bases, J lost 7 bases, and 10 bases stayed unmatched. The V gene's germline CDR1 is SGHTA and CDR2 FQGTGA. The CDR3 is CASSPSLAGGENEQFF. The part of the CDR3 DNA that was read is TGTGCCAGCAGCCCCAGTCTAGCGGGGGGCGAAAATGAG.

As to this clone: The CDR3 goes on 3 residues after the read ends, and that part is filled in from the germline J gene. This chain links TRBV30 with TRBJ2-1; tentative D call: TRBD1 (5 bases). The CDR3 loop spans 15 amino acids. V dropped 2 bases and J dropped 2 bases, with 13 bases sitting between them. Germline V lookup: CDR1 GTSNPN, CDR2 SVGIG (reference sequence). The CDR3 here is CAWSPRTRTYNEQFF. The DNA read from the CDR3 is TGTGCCTGGAGTCCCCGGACACGGACCTACAATGAG.